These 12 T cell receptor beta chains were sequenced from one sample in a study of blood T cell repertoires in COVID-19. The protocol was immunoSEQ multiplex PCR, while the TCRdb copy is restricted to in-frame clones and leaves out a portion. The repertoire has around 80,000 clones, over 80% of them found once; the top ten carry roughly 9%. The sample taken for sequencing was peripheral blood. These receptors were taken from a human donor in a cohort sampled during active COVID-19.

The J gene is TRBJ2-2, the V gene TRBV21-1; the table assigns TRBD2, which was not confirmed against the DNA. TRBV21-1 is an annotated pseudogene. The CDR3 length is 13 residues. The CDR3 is CASSRGVTGELFF. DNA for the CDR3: TGTGCCAGCAGCAGGGGAGTCACCGGGGAGCTGTTTTTT.

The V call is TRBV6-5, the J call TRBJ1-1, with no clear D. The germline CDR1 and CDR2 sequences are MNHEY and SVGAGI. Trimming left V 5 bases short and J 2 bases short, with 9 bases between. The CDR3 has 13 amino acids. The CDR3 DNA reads TGTGCCAGCAGTATGGAGAGAAACACTGAAGCTTTCTTT. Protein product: CASSMERNTEAFF.

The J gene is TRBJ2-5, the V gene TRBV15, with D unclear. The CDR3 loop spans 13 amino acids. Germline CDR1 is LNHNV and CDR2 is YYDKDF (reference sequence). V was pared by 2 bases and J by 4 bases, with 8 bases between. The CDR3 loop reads CATSRSYIETQYF. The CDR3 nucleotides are TGTGCCACCAGCAGATCGTACATAGAGACCCAGTACTTC.

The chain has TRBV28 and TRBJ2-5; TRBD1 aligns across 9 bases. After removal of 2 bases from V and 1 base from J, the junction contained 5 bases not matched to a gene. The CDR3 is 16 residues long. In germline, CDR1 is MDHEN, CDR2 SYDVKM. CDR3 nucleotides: TGTGCCAGCAGTTTAGGCCCGACAGGGGGCCAAGAGACCCAGTACTTC. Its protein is CASSLGPTGGQETQYF.

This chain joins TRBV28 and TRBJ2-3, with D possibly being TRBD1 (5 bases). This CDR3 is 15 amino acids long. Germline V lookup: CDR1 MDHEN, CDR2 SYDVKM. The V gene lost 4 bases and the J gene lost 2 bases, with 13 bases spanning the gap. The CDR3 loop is CASSSDTRLTDTQYF. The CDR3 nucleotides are TGTGCCAGCAGTTCGGACACGCGTCTCACAGATACGCAGTATTTT.

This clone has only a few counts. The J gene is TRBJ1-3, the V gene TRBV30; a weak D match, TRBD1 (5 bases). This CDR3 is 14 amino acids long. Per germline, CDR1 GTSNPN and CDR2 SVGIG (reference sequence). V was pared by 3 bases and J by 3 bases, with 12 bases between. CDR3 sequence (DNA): TGTGCCTGGAGGGGGGGGGATTTTGGAAACACCATATATTTT. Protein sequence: CAWRGGDFGNTIYF.

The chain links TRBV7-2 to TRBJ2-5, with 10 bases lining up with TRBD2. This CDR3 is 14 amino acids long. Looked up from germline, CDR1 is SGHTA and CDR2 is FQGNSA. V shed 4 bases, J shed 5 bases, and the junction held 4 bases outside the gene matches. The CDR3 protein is CASSWSSGGETQYF. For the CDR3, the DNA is TGTGCCAGCAGCTGGTCTAGCGGGGGTGAGACCCAGTACTTC.

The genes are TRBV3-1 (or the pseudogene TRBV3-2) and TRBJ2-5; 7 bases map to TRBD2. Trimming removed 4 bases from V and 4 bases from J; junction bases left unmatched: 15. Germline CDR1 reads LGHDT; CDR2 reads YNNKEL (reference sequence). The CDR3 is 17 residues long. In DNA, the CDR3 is TGTGCCAGCAGCCTCCAGCGGGGCGGGGTGGGGAGAGAGACCCAGTACTTC. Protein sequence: CASSLQRGGVGRETQYF.

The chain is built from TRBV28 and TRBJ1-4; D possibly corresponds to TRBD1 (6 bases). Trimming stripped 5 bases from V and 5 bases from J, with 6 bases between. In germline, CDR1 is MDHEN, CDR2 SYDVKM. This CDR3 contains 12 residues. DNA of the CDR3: TGTGCCAGCAGTCAGGGGAATGAAAAACTGTTTTTT. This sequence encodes CASSQGNEKLFF.

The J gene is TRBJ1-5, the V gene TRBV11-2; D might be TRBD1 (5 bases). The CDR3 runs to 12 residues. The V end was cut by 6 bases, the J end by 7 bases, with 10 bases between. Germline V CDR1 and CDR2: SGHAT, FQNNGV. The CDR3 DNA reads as TGTGCCAGCAGTCGGGAGGGGCAGCCCCAGCATTTT. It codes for CASSREGQPQHF.

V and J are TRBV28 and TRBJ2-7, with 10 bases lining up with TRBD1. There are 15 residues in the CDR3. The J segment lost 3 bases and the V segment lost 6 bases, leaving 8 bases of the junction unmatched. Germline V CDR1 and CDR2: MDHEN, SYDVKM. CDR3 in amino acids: CASSLPGQGLYEQYF. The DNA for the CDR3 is TGTGCCAGCAGCCTACCGGGACAGGGGCTCTACGAGCAGTACTTC.

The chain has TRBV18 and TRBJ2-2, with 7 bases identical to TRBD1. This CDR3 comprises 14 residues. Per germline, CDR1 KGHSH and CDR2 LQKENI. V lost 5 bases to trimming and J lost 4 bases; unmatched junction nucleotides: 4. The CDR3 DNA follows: TGTGCCAGCTCAATTGACAGGGCCACCGGGGAGCTGTTTTTT. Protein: CASSIDRATGELFF. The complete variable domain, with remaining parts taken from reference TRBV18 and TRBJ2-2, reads NAGVMQNPRHLVRRRGQEARLRCSPMKGHSHVYWYRQLPEEGLKFMVYLQKENIIDESGMPKERFSAEFPKEGPSILRIQQVVRGDSAAYFCASSIDRATGELFFGEGSRLTVL.